This T cell receptor beta chain was recovered during a study of regulatory T cells in long-lasting Graves disease. Overall study results and limits: Newly diagnosed Graves' patients had higher TCR diversity than persistent ones. Segments TRBV28, TRBJ1-2 and TRBJ2-5 showed preferential usage in persistent disease.

Investigators prepared the TCR beta libraries by applying iRepertoire HTBI primers and Arm-PCR of CDR3 regions. MiXCR, run by TCRdb on the multiplex PCR reads, gives a single entry per CDR3 protein. The data hold about 470,000 distinct CDR3 sequences, with 16% observed a single time. Time point specified: newly diagnosed GD, antithyroid drugs for less than 3 months. RNA extracted from PBMCs served as the sequencing template. CDR1 is KGHDR and CDR2 is SFDVKD in the germline V gene. The V end lost 1 base, the J end lost 4 bases, and 12 bases lay between the germline ends. CDR3 length equals 15 residues. This clonotype was detected ten times or more. Its antigen is unknown. The data also belong to a second study, concerning T cells in Graves' hyperthyroidism and ophthalmopathy. That paper adds: Patients showing uncontrolled infection, other autoimmune disease, pregnancy or lactation were ineligible. A first-round RT-PCR of the TCR CDR3 used the HTBI primer set.

The clonotype was recovered from a man aged 35 to 55 with Graves disease. The specimen was peripheral blood mononuclear cells (PBMCs), collected at new diagnosis, from a patient treated with antithyroid drugs. The chain links TRBV24-1 to TRBJ2-5; a weak D match, TRBD2 (6 bases). This CDR3 reads CATSDFPGVVETQYF. CDR3 nucleotides: TGTGCCACCAGTGATTTCCCGGGAGTAGTAGAGACCCAGTACTTC.